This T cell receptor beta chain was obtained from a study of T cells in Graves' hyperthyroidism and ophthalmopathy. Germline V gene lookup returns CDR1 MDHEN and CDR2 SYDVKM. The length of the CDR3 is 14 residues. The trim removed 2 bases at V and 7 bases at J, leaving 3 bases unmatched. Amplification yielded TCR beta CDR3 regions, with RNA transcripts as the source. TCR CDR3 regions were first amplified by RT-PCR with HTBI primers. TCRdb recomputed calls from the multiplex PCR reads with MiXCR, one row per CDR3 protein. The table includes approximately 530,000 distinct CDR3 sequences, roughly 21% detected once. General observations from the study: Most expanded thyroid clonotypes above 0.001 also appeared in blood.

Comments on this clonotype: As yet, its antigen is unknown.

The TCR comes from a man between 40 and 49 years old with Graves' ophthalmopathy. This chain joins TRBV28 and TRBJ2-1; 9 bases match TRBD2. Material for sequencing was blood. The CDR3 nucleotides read TGTGCCAGCAGTTTACTAGCGGGAAGGAATGAGCAGTTCTTC. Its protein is CASSLLAGRNEQFF. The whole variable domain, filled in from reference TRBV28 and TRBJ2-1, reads DVKVTQSSRYLVKRTGEKVFLECVQDMDHENMFWYRQDPGLGLRLIYFSYDVKMKEKGDIPEGYSVSREKKERFSLILESASTNQTSMYLCASSLLAGRNEQFFGPGTRLTVL.